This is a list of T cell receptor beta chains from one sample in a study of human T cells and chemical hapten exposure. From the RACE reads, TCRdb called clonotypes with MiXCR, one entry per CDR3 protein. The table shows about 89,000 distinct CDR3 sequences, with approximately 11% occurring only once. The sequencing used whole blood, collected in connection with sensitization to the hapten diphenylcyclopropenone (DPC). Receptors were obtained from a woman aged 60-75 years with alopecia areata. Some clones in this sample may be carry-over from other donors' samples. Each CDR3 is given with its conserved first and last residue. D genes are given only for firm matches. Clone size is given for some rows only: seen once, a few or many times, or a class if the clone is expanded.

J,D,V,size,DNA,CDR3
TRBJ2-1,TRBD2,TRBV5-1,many,TGCGCCAGCAGACGGACTAGCGGGGGGAGTTACAATGAGCAGTTCTTC,CASRRTSGGSYNEQFF
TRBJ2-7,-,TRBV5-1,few,TGCGCCAGCAGCCGCCCGCCGGGCTACGAGCAGTACTTC,CASSRPPGYEQYF
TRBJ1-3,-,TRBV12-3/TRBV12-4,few,TGTGCCAGCAGCATCTATGGTGCTCGCCGAAACACCATATATTTT,CASSIYGARRNTIYF
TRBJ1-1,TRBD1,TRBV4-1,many,TGCGCCAGCAGCCAAGCTACACAGGGGGAAACTGAAGCTTTCTTT,CASSQATQGETEAFF
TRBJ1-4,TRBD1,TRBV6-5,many,TGTGCCAGCAGGCTCGGGACAGGGGCTGAAAAACTGTTTTTT,CASRLGTGAEKLFF
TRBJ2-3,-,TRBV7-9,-,TGTGCCAGCAGCTTGCCTCCCGACAGTGTATCTAGCACAGATACGCAGTATTTT,CASSLPPDSVSSTDTQYF
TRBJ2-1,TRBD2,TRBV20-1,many,TGCAGTGCTAGAGACTGGACTAGCGGGGGGTACAATGAGCAGTTCTTC,CSARDWTSGGYNEQFF
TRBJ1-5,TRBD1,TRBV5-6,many,TGTGCCAGCAGCTTGACAGGGGGCTACAATCAGCCCCAGCATTTT,CASSLTGGYNQPQHF
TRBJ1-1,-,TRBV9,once,TGTGCCAGCAGCGTAGCATGGGGGCAGAGTGAAGCTTTCTTT,CASSVAWGQSEAFF
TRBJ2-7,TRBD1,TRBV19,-,TGTGCCAGTAGTATGACAGGGGGAACCTACGAGCAGTACTTC,CASSMTGGTYEQYF
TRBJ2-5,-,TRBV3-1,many,TGTGCCAGCAGCCAAGATCTTAATCCAGAGACCCAGTACTTC,CASSQDLNPETQYF
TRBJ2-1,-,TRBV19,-,TGTGCCAGTAGTATAGAAGGGGGGCCATACCACAATGAGCAGTTCTTC,CASSIEGGPYHNEQFF
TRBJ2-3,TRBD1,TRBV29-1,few,TGCAGCGCTAGGACAGGGGCAGATACGCAGTATTTT,CSARTGADTQYF
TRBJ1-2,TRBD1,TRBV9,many,TGTGCCAGCAGGACAGGGGTAGGGAATTATGGCTACACCTTC,CASRTGVGNYGYTF
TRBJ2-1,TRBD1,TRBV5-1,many,TGCGCCAGCAGACTAACAGGGGGCTCCTACAATGAGCAGTTCTTC,CASRLTGGSYNEQFF
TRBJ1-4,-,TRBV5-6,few,TGTGCCAGCAGTTTTGGCGCCGGGGTCTGGGGTGAAAAACTGTTTTTT,CASSFGAGVWGEKLFF
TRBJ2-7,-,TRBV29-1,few,TGCAGCGTTGAAAGCAGCAGCTCCTACGAGCAGTACTTC,CSVESSSSYEQYF
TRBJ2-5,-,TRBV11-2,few,TGTGCCAGCAGCCGCGCGACCCTAGTGGGGGAGACCCAGTACTTC,CASSRATLVGETQYF
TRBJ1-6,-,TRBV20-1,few,TGCAGTGCTAGAGACGCCGCAGGGTGGAATTCACCCCTCCACTTT,CSARDAAGWNSPLHF
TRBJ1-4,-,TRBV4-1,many,TGCGCCAGCAGCCAAGGGGGGCGGGGGACTGCAACTAATGAAAAACTGTTTTTT,CASSQGGRGTATNEKLFF
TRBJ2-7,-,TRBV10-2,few,TGCGCCGCGTACAGCAGTTTCGGGGTTTACGAGCAGTACTTC,CAAYSSFGVYEQYF
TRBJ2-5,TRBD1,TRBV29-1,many,TGCAGCGTCCCAACAGGGGTAGAGACCCAGTACTTC,CSVPTGVETQYF
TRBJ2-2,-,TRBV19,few,TGTGCCAGTAGCCCCCATGGCGGGACAGCGAACACCGGGGAGCTGTTTTTT,CASSPHGGTANTGELFF
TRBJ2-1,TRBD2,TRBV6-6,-,TGTGCCAGCAGTACCCCCCCCGGGACTACCTCCTACAATGAGCAGTTCTTC,CASSTPPGTTSYNEQFF
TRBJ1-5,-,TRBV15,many,TGTGCCACCAGCAGGGAATCGAGAACCGGGGGTACCCAGCATTTT,CATSRESRTGGTQHF
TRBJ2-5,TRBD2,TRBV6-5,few,TGTGCCAGCAGTTACTTGGCGGGGGGGGGTAAAGAGACCCAGTACTTC,CASSYLAGGGKETQYF
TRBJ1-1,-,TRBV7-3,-,TGTGCCAGCAGCTCTGCACGGGATACTGAAGCTTTCTTT,CASSSARDTEAFF
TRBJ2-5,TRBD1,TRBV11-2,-,TGTGCCAGCAGCTTGGCCCCGGGACAGGGGGCGAGGGTAGAGACCCAGTACTTC,CASSLAPGQGARVETQYF
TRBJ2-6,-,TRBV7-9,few,TGTGCCAGCAGCTTAGTAGGCCAGGGCTTTGGGGCCAACGTCCTGACTTTC,CASSLVGQGFGANVLTF
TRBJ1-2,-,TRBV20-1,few,TGCAGTGCTACTTCCGGGACCTCCGAGGGATATGGCTACACCTTC,CSATSGTSEGYGYTF
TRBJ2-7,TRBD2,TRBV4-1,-,TGCGCCAGCAGCCGGAAGCGGGGGACCTCCTACGAGCAGTACTTC,CASSRKRGTSYEQYF
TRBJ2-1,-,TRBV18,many,TGTGCCAGCTCACCAGGGCGTTGGGGTGAGCAGTTCTTC,CASSPGRWGEQFF
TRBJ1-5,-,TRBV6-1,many,TGTGCCACCAGGGAGTTACAATACAATCAGCCCCAGCATTTT,CATRELQYNQPQHF
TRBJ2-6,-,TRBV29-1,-,TGCAGCGTTATTAAACCCAGGGCCAACGTCCTGACTTTC,CSVIKPRANVLTF
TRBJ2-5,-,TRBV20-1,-,TGCAGTGCTAGAGGATCAAGAAATCCCGCCCAAGAGACCCAGTACTTC,CSARGSRNPAQETQYF
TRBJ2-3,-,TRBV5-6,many,TGTGCCAGCAGCCGGGGGGCTAGCCGAGGGGATACGCAGTATTTT,CASSRGASRGDTQYF
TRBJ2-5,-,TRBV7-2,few,TGTGCCAGCAGCTTAGGGGCCGGAACCCAGTACTTC,CASSLGAGTQYF
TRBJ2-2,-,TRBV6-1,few,TGTGCCAGCAGTGAACAGCCCGCGAACACCGGGGAGCTGTTTTTT,CASSEQPANTGELFF
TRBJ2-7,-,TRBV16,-,TGTGCCAGCAGCTACGGGACGGGCGAGCAGTACTTC,CASSYGTGEQYF
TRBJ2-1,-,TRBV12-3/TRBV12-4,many,TGTGCCAGCAGTTTAGACGGGCAGGGCAGGAATGAGCAGTTCTTC,CASSLDGQGRNEQFF
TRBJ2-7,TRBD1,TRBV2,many,TGTGCCACCCAGGGCCCCGGACAGGGGAGTACCTACGAGCAGTACTTC,CATQGPGQGSTYEQYF
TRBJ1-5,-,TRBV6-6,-,TGTGCCAGCAGTGGCTACGGGACAACCCGCCTTGGGCAGCCCCAGCATTTT,CASSGYGTTRLGQPQHF
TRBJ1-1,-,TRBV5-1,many,TGCGCCAGCAGCTCGACAGGTCAGAACACTGAAGCTTTCTTT,CASSSTGQNTEAFF
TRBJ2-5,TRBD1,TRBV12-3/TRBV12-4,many,TGTGCCAGCAGTGCTGGGGACAGGGCTCAAGAGACCCAGTACTTC,CASSAGDRAQETQYF
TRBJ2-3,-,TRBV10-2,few,TGCGCCAGCAGGAGCCTCCTCACAGATACGCAGTATTTT,CASRSLLTDTQYF
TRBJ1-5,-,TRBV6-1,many,TGTGCCAGAGTTGACAGGACGAGCAATCAGCCCCAGCATTTT,CARVDRTSNQPQHF
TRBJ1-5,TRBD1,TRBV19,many,TGTGCCAGTGCAGGGGGGAATAGCAATCAGCCCCAGCATTTT,CASAGGNSNQPQHF
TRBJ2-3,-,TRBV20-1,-,TGCAGTGCTAGACCGGCCGGGGGTTTTAGTACGCAGTATTTT,CSARPAGGFSTQYF
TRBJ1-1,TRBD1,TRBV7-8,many,TGTGCCAGCAGCTTAGTGACAGGGCCCACTGAAGCTTTCTTT,CASSLVTGPTEAFF
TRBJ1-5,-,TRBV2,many,TGTGCCAGCAATTCACCTTATAGCAATCAGCCCCAGCATTTT,CASNSPYSNQPQHF
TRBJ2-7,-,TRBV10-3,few,TGTGCCATCAGTGGAATGGGTTCCTACGAGCAGTACTTC,CAISGMGSYEQYF
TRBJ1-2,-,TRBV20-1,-,TGCAGTGCTAGTGTTGCGGGGACGGGTGGCTACACCTTC,CSASVAGTGGYTF
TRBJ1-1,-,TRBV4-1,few,TGCGCCAGCAGCTCGCTGGGGGGAAATGAAGCTTTCTTT,CASSSLGGNEAFF
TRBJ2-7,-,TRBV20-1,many,TGCAGTGCTAGAGATTGGCGGTCCTCCTACGAGCAGTACTTC,CSARDWRSSYEQYF